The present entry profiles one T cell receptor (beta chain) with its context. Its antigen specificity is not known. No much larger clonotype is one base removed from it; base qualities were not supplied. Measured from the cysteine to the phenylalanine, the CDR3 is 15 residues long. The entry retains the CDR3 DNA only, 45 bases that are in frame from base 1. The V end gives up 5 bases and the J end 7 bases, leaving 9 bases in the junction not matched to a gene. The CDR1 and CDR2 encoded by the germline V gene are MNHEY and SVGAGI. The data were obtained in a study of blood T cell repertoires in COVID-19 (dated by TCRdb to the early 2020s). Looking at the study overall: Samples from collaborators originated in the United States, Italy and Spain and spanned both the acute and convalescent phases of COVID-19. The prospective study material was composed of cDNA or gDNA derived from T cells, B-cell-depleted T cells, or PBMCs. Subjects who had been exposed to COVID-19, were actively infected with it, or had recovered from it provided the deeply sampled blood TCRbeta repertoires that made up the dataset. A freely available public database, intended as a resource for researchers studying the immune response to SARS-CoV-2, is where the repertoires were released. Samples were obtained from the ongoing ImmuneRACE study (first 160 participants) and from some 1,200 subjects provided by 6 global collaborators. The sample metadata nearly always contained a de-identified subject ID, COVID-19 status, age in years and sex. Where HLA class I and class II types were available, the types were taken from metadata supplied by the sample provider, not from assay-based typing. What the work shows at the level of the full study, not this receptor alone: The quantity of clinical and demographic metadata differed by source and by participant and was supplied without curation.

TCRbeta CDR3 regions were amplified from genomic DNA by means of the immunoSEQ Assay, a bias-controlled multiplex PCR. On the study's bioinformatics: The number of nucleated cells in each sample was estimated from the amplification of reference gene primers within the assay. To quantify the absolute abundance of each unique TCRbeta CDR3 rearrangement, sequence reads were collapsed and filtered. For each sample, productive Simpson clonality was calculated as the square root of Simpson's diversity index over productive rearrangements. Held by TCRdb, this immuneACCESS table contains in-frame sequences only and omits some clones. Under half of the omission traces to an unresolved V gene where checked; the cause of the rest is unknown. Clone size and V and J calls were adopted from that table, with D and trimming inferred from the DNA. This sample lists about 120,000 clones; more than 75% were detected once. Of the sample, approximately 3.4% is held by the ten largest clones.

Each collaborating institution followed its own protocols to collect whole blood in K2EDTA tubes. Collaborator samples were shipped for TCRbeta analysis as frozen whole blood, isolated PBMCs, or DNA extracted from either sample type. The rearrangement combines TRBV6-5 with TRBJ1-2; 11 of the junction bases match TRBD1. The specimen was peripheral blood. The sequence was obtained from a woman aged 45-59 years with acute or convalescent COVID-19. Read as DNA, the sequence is TGTGCCAGCAGTAACCGGGACAGGGGGAGAGGTGGCTACACCTTC. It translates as CASSNRDRGRGGYTF.